This T cell receptor (beta chain) was obtained from a study of OX40 agonist ivuxolimab in advanced cancers. With regard to the full study: Ivuxolimab, which targeted the costimulatory receptor OX40 (CD134), was an agonistic, fully human IgG2 monoclonal antibody. The purpose of peripheral TCRbeta sequencing was to test whether ivuxolimab changed TCR sequence diversity and led to clonal T-cell expansion. Patients were allowed to have had prior anti-PD-1, anti-PD-L1 or anti-CTLA-4 therapy, and 40% of the dose-escalation patients had previously received checkpoint inhibitors. In the dose-escalation cohort, roughly 80% of patients were male, and the mean age was around 60 years, with a range of roughly 20 to 80. The monotherapy dose-escalation portion (N ≈ 56 patients) of the phase I ivuxolimab trial is reported in the paper. Of the roughly 51 dose-escalation patients, hepatocellular carcinoma was present in around 20, melanoma in roughly 15, renal cell carcinoma in 9 and head and neck cancer in 9. Three dose-escalation patients achieved partial responses, one with hepatocellular carcinoma and two with cutaneous melanoma. Intravenous ivuxolimab was administered to patients every 2 weeks at six dose levels: 0.01, 0.1, 0.3, 1.5, 3 and 10 mg/kg. Study-level results and caveats: On average, CD8+ T cells showed more expanded clones than CD4+ T cells after ivuxolimab. In partial responders in the 0.1-3.0 mg/kg groups, normalized peripheral clonal expansion was found to be among the lowest, especially among CD8+ T cells. Low levels of normalized T-cell clonal expansion were also shown by some nonresponding patients. The antigen specificity of the peripheral T cells that underwent clonal expansion was not determined. At doses from 0.1 to 3.0 mg/kg, clonal expansion was seen in both CD4+ and CD8+ blood T cells between baseline and week 6.

This clone was detected once. Its antigen is still unknown. The sample holds no much larger clone one base away, and base qualities are not on file. For CDR1 and CDR2, the germline V gene (reference sequence) lists SGHNT and YYREEE. The CDR3, cysteine through phenylalanine, is 16 amino acids long. The retained sequence is limited to the CDR3, 48 bases, with the frame set at the first base. V is cut by 4 bases and J by 4 bases, and the space between the germline ends is 15 bases. Patients with a history of autoimmune disease or receiving systemic immunosuppression were excluded from the trial. Peripheral blood for TCR sequencing was collected from all dose cohorts at baseline, on cycle 4 day 1, and on cycle 7 day 1. Samples were obtained from an open-label, multicenter, first-in-human phase I dose-escalation trial of ivuxolimab. The trial enrolled adults with locally advanced or metastatic head and neck squamous cell, hepatocellular, melanoma or renal cell carcinoma. Before TCR sequencing, CD4+ T cells and CD8+ T cells were sorted from peripheral blood as separate populations.

To sequence the TCRbeta CDR3 region, genomic DNA was isolated from the sorted cells. The immunoSEQ Assay was used to sequence the TCRbeta CDR3 regions. The table comes from immuneACCESS by way of TCRdb, which keeps in-frame sequences with V and J called. Part of the clones is missing from these tables; in studies checked, under half for an unresolved V gene and the rest for unknown reasons. The sample profile shows about 49,000 clones; 80% to 85% of them were found once. The ten largest clones add up to 5% to 7.5% of the sample. This TCR came from an adult with an advanced solid tumor such as melanoma, head and neck, liver or kidney cancer. The sequence is built from TRBV5-4 and TRBJ2-6, with a tentative D gene TRBD1 over 6 matching bases. The specimen comprised CD4+ or CD8+ T cells sorted from blood, sampled in a trial of the OX40 agonist ivuxolimab. The CDR3 region reads CASSTLAGTGANVLTF. The nucleotides are TGTGCCAGCAGCACCCTAGCTGGGACAGGGGCCAACGTCCTGACTTTC.